Listed here are 14 T cell receptor beta chains from one sample, sequenced in a study of identical twins. MiXCR, applied by TCRdb to the 5' RACE reads, yields one record per CDR3 protein. Of about 240,000 distinct CDR3 sequences detected, roughly an eighth appear once; the ten largest clones hold around 4%. The sample was also reused in another study, on yellow fever vaccine responses in identical twins.

The sample was memory (CD45RO+) T cells sorted from blood. The receptors derive from a woman under 30 in good health.

The chain carries TRBV6-5 and TRBJ2-3, with unresolved D. Per the germline V gene, CDR1 is MNHEY and CDR2 is SVGAGI. V lost 2 bases and J 5 bases, leaving 8 bases between the germline ends. The CDR3 totals 13 residues. CDR3 sequence (DNA): TGTGCCAGCAGTTACGCCCCCGAAGATACGCAGTATTTT. Translating it yields CASSYAPEDTQYF.

The J gene is TRBJ2-1, the V gene TRBV20-1; 10 nucleotides line up with TRBD2. The CDR3 spans 14 residues. Germline V CDR1 and CDR2: DFQATT, SNEGSKA (reference sequence). J lost 8 bases, V lost 2 bases, and 6 bases had no gene match. The chain's CDR3 is CSARKLAGMDEQFF. The CDR3 nucleotides read TGCAGTGCTAGAAAACTAGCGGGAATGGATGAGCAGTTCTTC.

Only a few counts were recorded for this clonotype. The V and J genes are TRBV3-1 and TRBJ2-1, with D tentatively TRBD1 (6 bases). Germline V gene lookup returns CDR1 LGHDT and CDR2 YNNKEL (reference sequence). The CDR3 length is 15 residues. Trimming took off 5 bases at V and 4 bases at J, with 15 bases between the two ends. CDR3 residues: CASSDAMGAYNEQFF. DNA of the CDR3: TGTGCCAGCAGCGACGCTATGGGGGCTTACAATGAGCAGTTCTTC.

This clonotype has only a few counts. V usage is TRBV6-1 and J usage is TRBJ2-3; the D call may be TRBD1 or TRBD2 (5 bases each). In germline, CDR1 is MNHNS, CDR2 SASEGT. The CDR3 has 13 amino acids. The DNA of the CDR3 is TGTGCTTCCCGGGACCGACCCACAGATACGCAGTATTTT. Its translation is CASRDRPTDTQYF.

This clonotype was observed a handful of times. The rearrangement joins TRBV29-1 to TRBJ2-7; D is undetermined. Trimming left V 7 bases short and J 2 bases short, with 15 bases between. CDR3 size: 13 residues. Germline CDR1 and CDR2: SQVTM and ANQGSEA. The CDR3 DNA reads as TGCAGCGGGAACCGGGCTTCACCCTACGAGCAGTACTTC. Encoded protein: CSGNRASPYEQYF.

The table lists this clonotype with a few counts. V gene TRBV3-1 combines with J gene TRBJ1-1; D might be TRBD1 (6 bases). Per the germline V gene, CDR1 is LGHDT and CDR2 is YNNKEL (reference sequence). The CDR3 covers 12 residues. V lost 5 bases, J lost 4 bases, and 8 bases lay in between. CDR3 bases: TGTGCCAGCAGCTTCAGGGGCACTGAAGCTTTCTTT. Encoded protein: CASSFRGTEAFF.

The V gene is TRBV5-1, the J gene TRBJ2-2; 10 bases are shared with TRBD2. V was clipped by 3 bases and J by 1 base; unmatched bases: 3. The CDR3 is 16 amino acids. Germline CDR1 SGHRS, CDR2 YFSETQ. The CDR3 is CASSWRTSGNTGELFF. In nucleotides, the CDR3 is TGCGCCAGCAGCTGGAGGACTAGCGGGAACACCGGGGAGCTGTTTTTT.

The rearrangement joins TRBV3-1 to TRBJ1-6; D gene unclear. Germline V gene data show CDR1 as LGHDT and CDR2 as YNNKEL (reference sequence). Trimming cost V 5 bases and J 2 bases, with 7 bases left between them. The CDR3 is 14 residues long. This CDR3 reads CASSARTYNSPLHF. CDR3 sequence (DNA): TGTGCCAGCAGCGCCCGGACCTATAATTCACCCCTCCACTTT.

This clonotype has ten or more counts. The rearrangement joins TRBV20-1 to TRBJ1-5, with D perhaps TRBD1 (6 bases). The germline V gene encodes CDR1 DFQATT and CDR2 SNEGSKA (reference sequence). This CDR3 comprises 14 residues. Trimming pared 5 bases from V and 0 bases from J, leaving 11 bases between. CDR3 in amino acids: CSAQQGNSNQPQHF. The CDR3 nucleotides read TGCAGTGCTCAACAGGGTAATAGCAATCAGCCCCAGCATTTT.

This chain uses TRBV20-1 with TRBJ2-1; D remains ambiguous. Germline CDR1 DFQATT, CDR2 SNEGSKA (reference sequence). This CDR3 has 12 amino acids. V was trimmed by 6 bases and J by 6 bases, leaving 12 bases between them. The CDR3 nucleotides are TGCAGTGCCTACGACGGAGTCAATGAGCAGTTCTTC. The encoded protein is CSAYDGVNEQFF.

The V and J genes are TRBV29-1 and TRBJ2-7; D is unclear. This CDR3 is 11 amino acids long. Trimming stripped 4 bases from V and 1 base from J, with 5 bases between. Germline CDR1 reads SQVTM; CDR2 reads ANQGSEA. DNA for the CDR3: TGCAGCGTTGGACGGTCCTACGAGCAGTACTTC. Residues: CSVGRSYEQYF.

V is TRBV5-1 and J is TRBJ2-5, with 7 bases that match TRBD1. V was pared by 4 bases and J by 7 bases, with 7 bases of the junction left unmatched. Germline values: CDR1 SGHRS, CDR2 YFSETQ. The CDR3 contains 13 residues. The CDR3 here is CASSQGDIGTQYF. In DNA, the CDR3 is TGCGCCAGCAGCCAGGGGGACATTGGGACCCAGTACTTC.

This clonotype came up a few times. The rearrangement joins TRBV5-1 to TRBJ2-5; weak D call: TRBD2 (6 bases). V was clipped by 5 bases and J by 7 bases, with 18 bases between them. Looked up from germline, CDR1 is SGHRS and CDR2 is YFSETQ. The CDR3 contains 14 residues. The CDR3 is CASSSEIIGGTQYF. The CDR3 nucleotides are TGCGCCAGCAGTTCGGAAATAATCGGGGGGACCCAGTACTTC.

J is TRBJ2-3 and V is TRBV30; a weak D match, TRBD1 (5 bases). The CDR3 is 13 amino acids. Germline CDR1 GTSNPN, CDR2 SVGIG (reference sequence). V lost 5 bases and J 2 bases, leaving 11 bases between the germline ends. The CDR3, as DNA: TGTGCCTGGGTCGGACACAACACAGATACGCAGTATTTT. This gives the protein CAWVGHNTDTQYF.